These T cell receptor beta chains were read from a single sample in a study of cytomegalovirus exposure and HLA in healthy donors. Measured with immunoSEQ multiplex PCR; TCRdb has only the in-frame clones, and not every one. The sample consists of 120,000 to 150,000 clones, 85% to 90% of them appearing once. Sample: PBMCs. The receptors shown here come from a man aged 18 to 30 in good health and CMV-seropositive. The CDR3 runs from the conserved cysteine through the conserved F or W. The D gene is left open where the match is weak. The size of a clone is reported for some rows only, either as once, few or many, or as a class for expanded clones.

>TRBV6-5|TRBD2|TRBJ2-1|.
TGTGCCAGCAGCTTGGGACTAGCGGGATGGGATGAGCAGTTCTTC
CASSLGLAGWDEQFF
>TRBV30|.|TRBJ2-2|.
TGTGCCTGGAGTGTAATTGCCTTCGTCAATAGTAGAGGGTTGGCGCCCGGGGAGCTGTTTTTT
CAWSVIAFVNSRGLAPGELFF
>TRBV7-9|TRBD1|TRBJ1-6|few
TGTGCCAGCAGCTGGGACAGGGATCGTTCACCCCTCCACTTT
CASSWDRDRSPLHF
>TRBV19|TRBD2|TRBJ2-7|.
TGTGCCAGTAGTATCGGGACTAGCGGGGGGTACGAGCAGTACTTC
CASSIGTSGGYEQYF
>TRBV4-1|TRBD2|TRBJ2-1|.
TGCGCCAGCAGCCAATCCCCGGTTAGCGGGAGAGATGAGCAGTTCTTC
CASSQSPVSGRDEQFF
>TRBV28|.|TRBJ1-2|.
TGTGCCAGCAGGTCCGGGAGTGGCTACACCTTC
CASRSGSGYTF
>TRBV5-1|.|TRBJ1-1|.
TGCGCCAGCAGCTTGGCAGGGAACACTGAAGCTTTCTTT
CASSLAGNTEAFF
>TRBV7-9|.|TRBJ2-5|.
TGTGCCAGCAGGCTTGTAGGAGGCAAAGAGACCCAGTACTTC
CASRLVGGKETQYF
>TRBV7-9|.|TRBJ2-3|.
TGTGCCAGCATGGAGGTCCAAAACGCAGATACGCAGTATTTT
CASMEVQNADTQYF
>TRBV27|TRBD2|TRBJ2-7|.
TGTGCCAGCAGCCCCTCAGCGGGAGGCGCCGAGCAGTACTTC
CASSPSAGGAEQYF
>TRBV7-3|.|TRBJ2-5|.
TGTGCCAGTTCCCTCGGGGGGCTGGGGAGGGAGACCCAGTACTTC
CASSLGGLGRETQYF
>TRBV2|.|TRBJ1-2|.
TGTGCCAGCAGGAAAAACTCTAACTATGGCTACACCTTC
CASRKNSNYGYTF
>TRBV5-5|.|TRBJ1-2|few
TGTGCCAGCAGCTTGGGGGGCGCCTATGGCTACACCTTC
CASSLGGAYGYTF
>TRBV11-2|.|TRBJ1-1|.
TGTGCCAGCAGCCGTGGGGGCGAAGGCACTGAAGCTTTCTTT
CASSRGGEGTEAFF
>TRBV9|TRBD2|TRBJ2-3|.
TGTGCCAGCAGCGCTCACAGCGTAGCGGGGGGCACAGATACGCAGTATTTT
CASSAHSVAGGTDTQYF
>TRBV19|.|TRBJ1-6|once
TGTGCCAGTAGTATTTGGGGGGTGGCTAATTCACCCCTCCACTTT
CASSIWGVANSPLHF
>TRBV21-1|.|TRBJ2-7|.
TGTGCCGGCCTCAGGACAGGGACATCCCCTCACTACGAGCAGTACTTC
CAGLRTGTSPHYEQYF
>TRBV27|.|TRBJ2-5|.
TGTGCCAGCAGAGGAGGTCCGGCCCAGTACTTC
CASRGGPAQYF
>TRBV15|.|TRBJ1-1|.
TGTGCCACCAGCAGAGGCGGGGCGCGGAACACTGAAGCTTTCTTT
CATSRGGARNTEAFF
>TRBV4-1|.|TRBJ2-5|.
TGCGCCAGCAGCCAGGATGCAGGAGAGACCCAGTACTTC
CASSQDAGETQYF
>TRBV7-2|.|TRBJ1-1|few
TGTGCCAGCAGCCCATTTCATGTTCTGAACACTGAAGCTTTCTTT
CASSPFHVLNTEAFF
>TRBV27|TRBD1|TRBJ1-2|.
TGTGCCAGCAGTTTATCGGGCGGTGAGGGGGCAAGAGGCTACACCTTC
CASSLSGGEGARGYTF
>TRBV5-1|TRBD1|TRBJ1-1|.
TGCGCCAGCAGCTCGTCGGGACAGGGGAGCACTGAAGCTTTCTTT
CASSSSGQGSTEAFF
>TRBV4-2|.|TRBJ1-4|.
TGTGCCAGCAGCCAGAATGGACTGAAAGATGAAAAACTGTTTTTT
CASSQNGLKDEKLFF
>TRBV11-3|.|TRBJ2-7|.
TGTGCCAGCAGCTTAGATCTCGAGGGCACGACCTACGAGCAGTACTTC
CASSLDLEGTTYEQYF
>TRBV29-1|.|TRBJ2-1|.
TGCAGCGACGAAAGGGAGGACAATGAGCAGTTCTTC
CSDEREDNEQFF
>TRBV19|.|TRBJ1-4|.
TGTGCCAGTAGTATACCGGGGGGCGCTGAAAAACTGTTTTTT
CASSIPGGAEKLFF
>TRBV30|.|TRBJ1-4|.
TGTGCCTGGAGCGCAACCCCCGGGGGAAAACTGTTTTTT
CAWSATPGGKLFF
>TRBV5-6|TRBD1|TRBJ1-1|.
TGTGCCAGCAGCAGGACAGGGAGGAGCACTGAAGCTTTCTTT
CASSRTGRSTEAFF
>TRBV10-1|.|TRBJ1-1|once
TGCGCCAGCAGTGAGTCGAGACAGGTGAACACTGAAGCTTTCTTT
CASSESRQVNTEAFF
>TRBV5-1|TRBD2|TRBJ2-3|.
TGCGCCAGCAGTTTGGGACTAGCAAGGGATACGCAGTATTTT
CASSLGLARDTQYF
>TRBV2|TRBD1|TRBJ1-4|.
TGTGCCAGCAGCCTGGACAGGGGAACTAATGAAAAACTGTTTTTT
CASSLDRGTNEKLFF
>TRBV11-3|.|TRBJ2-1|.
TGTGCCAGCAGCTTAGCGAGCGATGAGCAGTTCTTC
CASSLASDEQFF
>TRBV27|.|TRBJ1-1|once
TGTGCCAGCAGTCCTGTCGTTGGTCAGCGGAACACTGAAGCTTTCTTT
CASSPVVGQRNTEAFF
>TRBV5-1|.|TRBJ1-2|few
TGCGCCAGCAGCTTGGCGTCAGGGAACGGCTACACCTTC
CASSLASGNGYTF
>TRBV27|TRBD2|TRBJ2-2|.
TGTGCCAGCAGTTTCTCCGGGACTAGCGGGAGCCCGAACACCGGGGAGCTGTTTTTT
CASSFSGTSGSPNTGELFF
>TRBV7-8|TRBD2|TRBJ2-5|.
TGTGCCAGCAGCTTACTAGCGGGAGCGAGAGAGACCCAGTACTTC
CASSLLAGARETQYF
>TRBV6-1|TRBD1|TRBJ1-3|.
TGTGCCAGCAGTGGTTTTCGACAGGGGGCAGTTTCCTCTGGAAACACCATATATTTT
CASSGFRQGAVSSGNTIYF
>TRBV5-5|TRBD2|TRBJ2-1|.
TGTGCCAGCAGCCCCTCATCGGGAGGGCCGACCCTATCCTACAATGAGCAGTTCTTC
CASSPSSGGPTLSYNEQFF
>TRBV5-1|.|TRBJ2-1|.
TGCGCCAGCAACCAGGGGGGCGGAAATGAGCAGTTCTTC
CASNQGGGNEQFF
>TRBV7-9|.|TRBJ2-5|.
TGTGCCAGCAGCTTAGGGGCGGGGATAGAGACCCAGTACTTC
CASSLGAGIETQYF